What follows describes a single TCR beta chain. This entry belongs to a study of control samples from healthy donors and cancer patients. Clones were sequenced by immunoSEQ multiplex PCR, and TCRdb holds only the in-frame ones, with some missing. The sample has around 99,000 clones, around nine tenths seen once. The specimen was blood. The clonotype originates from a human donor in good health. The donor label of this sample is uncertain.

CDR3 DNA: TGCAGCGTTGGCCTACAGCGCTACCAAGAGACCCAGTACTTC. It is translated as CSVGLQRYQETQYF. The chain employs TRBV29-1 and TRBJ2-5; D unresolved. Germline CDR1 is SQVTM and CDR2 is ANQGSEA. The CDR3 contains 14 residues. V gave up 4 bases and J gave up 0 bases, with 12 bases separating them. Full variable domain (rest looked up from reference TRBV29-1 and TRBJ2-5): SAVISQKPSRDICQRGTSLTIQCQVDSQVTMMFWYRQQPGQSLTLIATANQGSEATYESGFVIDKFPISRPNLTFSTLTVSNMSPEDSSIYLCSVGLQRYQETQYFGPGTRLLVL.